This TCR beta chain was sequenced in a study of regulatory T cells in long-lasting Graves disease. Looking at the study overall: Disease was considered persistent Graves' disease after over 5 years of antithyroid drugs (with positive TSH receptor antibodies).

This clonotype appeared a few times. Its antigen is currently unknown. Study results and limitations: Persistent Graves' patients showed a TCR diversity that was lower than that of newly diagnosed ones.

Arm-PCR of CDR3 regions with iRepertoire HTBI primers generated TCR beta libraries. TCRdb reprocessed the multiplex PCR reads via MiXCR and lists one record per CDR3 protein. The sample holds under 500,000 distinct CDR3 sequences, 20% seen once. Trimming took off 0 bases at V and 0 bases at J, with 6 bases between the two ends. Germline assignment: CDR1 ENHRY and CDR2 SYGVKD. The CDR3 extends over 16 amino acids. Indicated time point: persistent/refractory GD, antithyroid drugs over 5 years with positive TRAb. From RNA extracted from PBMCs, the TCR library was made. Patients with Graves' disease were diagnosed by American Thyroid Association guidelines.

Sequenced here: peripheral blood mononuclear cells (PBMCs), sampled when the disease was refractory, from a patient treated with antithyroid drugs. The TCR was taken from a female donor with Graves disease. The rearrangement links TRBV10-3 to TRBJ1-6; D gene uncertain. The CDR3: CAISESGSSYNSPLHF. DNA of the CDR3: TGTGCCATCAGTGAGTCCGGTAGCTCCTATAATTCACCCCTCCACTTT.